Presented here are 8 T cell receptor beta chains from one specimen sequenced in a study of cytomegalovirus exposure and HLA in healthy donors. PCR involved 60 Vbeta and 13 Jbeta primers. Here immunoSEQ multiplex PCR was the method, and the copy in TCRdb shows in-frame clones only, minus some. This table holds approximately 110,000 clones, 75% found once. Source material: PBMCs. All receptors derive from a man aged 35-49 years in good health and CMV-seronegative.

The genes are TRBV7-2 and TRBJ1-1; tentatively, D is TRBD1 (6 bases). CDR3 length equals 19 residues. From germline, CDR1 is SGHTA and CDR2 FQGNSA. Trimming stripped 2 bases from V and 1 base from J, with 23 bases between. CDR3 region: CASSLKVTGGAPRNTEAFF. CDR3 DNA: TGTGCCAGCAGCTTAAAGGTAACGGGGGGCGCCCCAAGGAACACTGAAGCTTTCTTT. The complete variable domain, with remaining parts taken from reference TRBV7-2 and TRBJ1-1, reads GAGVSQSPSNKVTEKGKDVELRCDPISGHTALYWYRQSLGQGLEFLIYFQGNSAPDKSGLPSDRFSAERTGGSVSTLTIQRTQQEDSAVYLCASSLKVTGGAPRNTEAFFGQGTRLTVV.

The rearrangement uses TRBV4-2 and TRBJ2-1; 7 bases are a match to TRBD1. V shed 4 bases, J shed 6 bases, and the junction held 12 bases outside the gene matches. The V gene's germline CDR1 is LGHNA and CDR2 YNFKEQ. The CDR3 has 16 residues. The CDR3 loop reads CASSREMYRGSNEQFF. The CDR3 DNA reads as TGTGCCAGCAGCCGAGAGATGTACAGGGGTAGCAATGAGCAGTTCTTC.

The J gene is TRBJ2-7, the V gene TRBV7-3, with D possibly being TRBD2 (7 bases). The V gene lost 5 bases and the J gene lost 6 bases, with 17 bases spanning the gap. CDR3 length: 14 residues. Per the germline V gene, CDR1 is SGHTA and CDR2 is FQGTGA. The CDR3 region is CASSPGGPRGEQYF. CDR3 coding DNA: TGTGCCAGCAGCCCGGGGGGCCCTCGGGGCGAGCAGTACTTC. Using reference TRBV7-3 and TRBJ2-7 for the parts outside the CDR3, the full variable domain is GAGVSQTPSNKVTEKGKYVELRCDPISGHTALYWYRQSLGQGPEFLIYFQGTGAADDSGLPNDRFFAVRPEGSVSTLKIQRTERGDSAVYLCASSPGGPRGEQYFGPGTRLTVT.

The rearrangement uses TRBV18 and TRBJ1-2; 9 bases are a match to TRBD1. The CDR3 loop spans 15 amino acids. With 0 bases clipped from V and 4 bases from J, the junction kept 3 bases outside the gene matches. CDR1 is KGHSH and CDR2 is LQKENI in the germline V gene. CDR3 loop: CASSPPGQGGYGYTF. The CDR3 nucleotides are TGTGCCAGCTCACCACCGGGACAGGGCGGCTATGGCTACACCTTC.

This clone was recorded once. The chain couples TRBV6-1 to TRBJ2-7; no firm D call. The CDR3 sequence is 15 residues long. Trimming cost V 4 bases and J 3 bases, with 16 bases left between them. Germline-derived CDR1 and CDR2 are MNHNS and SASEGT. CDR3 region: CASSALTGVGYEQYF. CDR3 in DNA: TGTGCCAGCAGTGCCTTGACTGGCGTGGGCTACGAGCAGTACTTC.

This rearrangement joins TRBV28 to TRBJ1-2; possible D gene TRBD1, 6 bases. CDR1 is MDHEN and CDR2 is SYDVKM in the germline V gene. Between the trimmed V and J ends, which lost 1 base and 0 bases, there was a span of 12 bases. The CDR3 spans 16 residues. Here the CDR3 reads CASSLYRDTANYGYTF. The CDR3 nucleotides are TGTGCCAGCAGTTTATACCGGGACACTGCTAACTATGGCTACACCTTC.

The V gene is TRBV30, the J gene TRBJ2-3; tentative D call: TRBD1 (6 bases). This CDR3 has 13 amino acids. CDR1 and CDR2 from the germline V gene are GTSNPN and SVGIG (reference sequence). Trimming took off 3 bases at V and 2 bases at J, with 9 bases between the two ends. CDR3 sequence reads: CAWSPGATDTQYF. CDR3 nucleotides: TGTGCCTGGAGCCCAGGGGCCACAGATACGCAGTATTTT.

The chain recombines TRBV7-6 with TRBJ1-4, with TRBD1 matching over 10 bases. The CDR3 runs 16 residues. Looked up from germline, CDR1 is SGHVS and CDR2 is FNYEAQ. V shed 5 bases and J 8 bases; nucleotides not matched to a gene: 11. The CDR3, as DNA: TGTGCCAGCAGCAACCGGGGACAGGGGCCGAGGGAAAAACTGTTTTTT. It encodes CASSNRGQGPREKLFF.